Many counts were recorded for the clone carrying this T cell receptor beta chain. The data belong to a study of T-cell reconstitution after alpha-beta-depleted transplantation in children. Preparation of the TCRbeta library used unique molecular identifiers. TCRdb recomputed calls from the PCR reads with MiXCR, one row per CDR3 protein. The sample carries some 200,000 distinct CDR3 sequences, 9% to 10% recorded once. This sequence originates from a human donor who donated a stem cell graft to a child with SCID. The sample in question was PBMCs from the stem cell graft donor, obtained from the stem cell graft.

CDR3 coding DNA: TGCGCCAGCAGCCAAAGAGACAGGGGTAATGAAAAACTGTTTTTT. Translated, it gives CASSQRDRGNEKLFF. The chain is built from TRBV4-1 and TRBJ1-4; 8 nucleotides match TRBD1. The CDR3 is 15 residues long. CDR1 and CDR2 from the germline V gene are MGHRA and YSYEKL. J lost 4 bases, V lost 2 bases, and 3 bases had no gene match.